This TCR beta chain was captured in a study of identical twins (TCRdb year 2016). Context from the whole study: To test whether fetal clonotypes persist, this study deep-sequenced TCR alpha and beta repertoires from monozygotic twins, from unrelated adults of various ages, and from cord blood. Replicate twin experiments were performed at different times using different library preparation protocols to rule out contamination. Overall study outcomes, separate from this receptor: Out-of-frame TCR alpha sequences shared between twins showed an excess of low generation-probability sequences compared with coincidental sharing between unrelated individuals. The excess sharing between twins in beta out-of-frame sequences was weaker because fewer shared sequences reduced the signal-to-noise ratio. Because the same donors could not be followed over many years, the conclusions depended on cross-sectional statistical analysis. Invariant T cells such as MAIT and iNKT could partly confound zero-insertion analyses, though diverse VJ usage argued against this for most clonotypes. Abundant cord blood beta clonotypes had fewer insertions, young adult naive repertoires showed a similar but weaker trend, and memory repertoires showed no such trend. Recombination models systematically underestimated out-of-frame TCR alpha sharing in monozygotic twins but agreed with sharing between unrelated individuals.

Every donor in the study was a healthy Caucasian. The twin cohort comprised three pairs of female monozygotic twins, all aged roughly 18 to 30 years. CD4+ and CD8+ T cell populations were isolated with positive isolation kits from Invitrogen. A remark on this clonotype: The antigen this receptor binds is unknown. Per-base quality was not reported, and no clone a single base away is much larger than it.

The cysteine opens and the phenylalanine closes a CDR3 of 15 amino acids. CDR3 DNA only is kept here, 45 bases in frame from base 1. As encoded in the germline V gene, CDR1 is SGHTA while CDR2 is FQGNSA. V is shortened by 7 bases, J by 1 base, and the region joining them spans 15 bases. The library was produced with 5' RACE. TCRdb lists the instrument as Illumina HiSeq 2000. Template switching introduced a universal primer binding site; the final cDNA contained a unique molecular identifier, enabling accurate counting of TCR cDNA molecules. First-strand cDNA for TCR alpha and beta chains was synthesized from specific primers in the conserved constant-segment region. To control for contamination, every cDNA library was double barcoded, receiving both a SMART-Mk sample barcode and Illumina barcodes. TruSeq adapter sequences and Illumina sample barcodes were added in two successive PCR steps. The TCR alpha and beta cDNA libraries were sequenced on the Illumina HiSeq platform using custom primers. On the study's bioinformatics: MiGEC was used to process raw reads and extract unique molecular identifiers, and MiXCR was used to find CDR3 positions. Recombination models were inferred per individual with the repgenHMM and IGoR tools using an EM algorithm. Shared clonotypes were analyzed with the tcR package in R, and sharing was normalized by the product of cloneset sizes. To study raw recombination without the effects of thymic and clonal selection, out-of-frame nonproductive sequences were analyzed. TCRdb's own reprocessing of the public reads used fastp at Q25 and MiXCR and kept productive beta chains. Records with the same CDR3 protein are collapsed into one entry carrying the most frequent genes and DNA. TCRdb assigned the V and J calls; the authors' analysis was not used. The sample table lists about 530,000 distinct CDR3 sequences, 20% to 25% of them with a count of one. The ten biggest clones cover approximately 0.49% of the sample.

Separately, the same data were catalogued under a study of yellow fever vaccine responses in identical twins. The second study, in turn, reports: The T cell response to vaccination in identical twins was reported by the authors to appear partly convergent and partly personalized. The study precisely tracked vaccine-responding T cell clones in identical twins.

The receptor comes from a young woman in good health. The sequence links TRBV7-2 to TRBJ2-3; a tentative D match to TRBD1 spans 6 bases. Sequenced: CD4+ T cells sorted from blood. The CDR3 region reads CASTPDSTGTDTQYF. The nucleotide sequence is TGTGCCAGCACCCCGGACAGTACTGGCACAGATACGCAGTATTTT.